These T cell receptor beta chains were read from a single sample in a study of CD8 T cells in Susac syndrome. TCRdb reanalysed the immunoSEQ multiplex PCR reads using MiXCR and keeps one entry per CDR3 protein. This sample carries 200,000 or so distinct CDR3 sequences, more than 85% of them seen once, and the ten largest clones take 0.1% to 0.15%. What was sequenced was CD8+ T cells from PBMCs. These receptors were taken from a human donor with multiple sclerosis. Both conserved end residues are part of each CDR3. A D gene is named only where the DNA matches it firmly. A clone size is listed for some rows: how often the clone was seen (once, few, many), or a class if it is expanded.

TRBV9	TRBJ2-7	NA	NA	CASSAASRGDEQYF	TGTGCCAGCAGCGCCGCCTCAAGGGGGGACGAGCAGTACTTC
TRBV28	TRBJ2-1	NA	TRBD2	CASNLGLAGDHEQFF	TGTGCCAGCAACCTCGGATTAGCGGGAGACCATGAGCAGTTCTTC
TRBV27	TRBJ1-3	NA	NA	CASTSDSVGNTIYF	TGTGCCAGCACCTCGGATAGCGTTGGAAACACCATATATTTT
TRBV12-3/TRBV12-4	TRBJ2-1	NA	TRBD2	CASRTGGEQFF	TGTGCCAGCAGAACGGGAGGTGAGCAGTTCTTC
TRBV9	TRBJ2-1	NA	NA	CASSAGGPKVSGNEQFF	TGTGCCAGCAGCGCTGGGGGACCGAAGGTTTCGGGGAATGAGCAGTTCTTC
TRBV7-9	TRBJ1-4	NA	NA	CASSSQGATNEKLFF	TGTGCCAGCTCCTCGCAGGGTGCAACTAATGAAAAACTGTTTTTT
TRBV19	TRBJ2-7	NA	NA	CASSIHVSSSYEQYF	TGTGCCAGTAGTATCCATGTCAGTAGCTCCTACGAGCAGTACTTC
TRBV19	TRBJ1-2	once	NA	CASSRESPDSNYGYTF	TGTGCCAGTAGCCGGGAATCTCCGGACAGCAACTATGGCTACACCTTC
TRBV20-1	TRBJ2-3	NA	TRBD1	CSAGGQRDREDTQYF	TGCAGTGCTGGGGGACAGAGGGACAGGGAAGATACGCAGTATTTT
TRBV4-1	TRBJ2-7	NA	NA	CASSQEGQFPTNEQYF	TGCGCCAGCAGCCAAGAAGGCCAGTTCCCTACTAACGAGCAGTACTTC
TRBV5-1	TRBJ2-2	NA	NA	CASSRQLDGTGELFF	TGCGCCAGCAGCCGGCAGTTAGACGGCACCGGGGAGCTGTTTTTT
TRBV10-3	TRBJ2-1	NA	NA	CATGAVSVEDNEQFF	TGTGCCACGGGGGCGGTGAGTGTGGAGGACAATGAGCAGTTCTTC
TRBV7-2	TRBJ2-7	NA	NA	CASSSDSPSEQYF	TGTGCCAGCAGCTCGGACTCCCCGAGCGAGCAGTACTTC
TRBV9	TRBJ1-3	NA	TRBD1	CASSARTGGKAGNTIYF	TGTGCCAGCAGCGCCCGGACAGGGGGCAAGGCTGGAAACACCATATATTTT
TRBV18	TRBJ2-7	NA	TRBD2	CASSEAGAHAPYEQYF	TGTGCCAGCTCCGAAGCGGGGGCCCATGCGCCTTACGAGCAGTACTTC
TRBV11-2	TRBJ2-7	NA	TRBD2	CASSGKNTYEQYF	TGTGCTAGTAGCGGGAAAAACACCTACGAGCAGTACTTC
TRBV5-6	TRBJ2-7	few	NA	CASSPGLTYEQYF	TGTGCCAGCAGCCCGGGACTTACATACGAGCAGTACTTC
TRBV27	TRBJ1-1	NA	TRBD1	CASSFGTGAEAFF	TGTGCCAGCAGTTTTGGCACAGGGGCTGAAGCTTTCTTT
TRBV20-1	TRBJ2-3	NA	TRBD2	CSAPSSIAGGGTDTQYF	TGCAGTGCTCCCTCCTCTATAGCGGGAGGGGGGACAGATACGCAGTATTTT
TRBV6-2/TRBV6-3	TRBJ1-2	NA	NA	CASSYSISGSPFYGYTF	TGTGCCAGCAGTTACTCGATATCGGGGAGCCCCTTCTATGGCTACACCTTC
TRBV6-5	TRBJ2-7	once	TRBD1	CASSYSLSDREFRYEQYF	TGTGCCAGCAGTTACTCGCTGTCGGACAGGGAGTTTCGCTACGAGCAGTACTTC
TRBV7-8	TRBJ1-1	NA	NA	CASSLAGEAFF	TGTGCCAGCAGCTTAGCGGGTGAAGCTTTCTTT
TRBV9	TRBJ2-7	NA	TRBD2	CASSVAVGLAVCSYEQYF	TGTGCCAGCAGCGTAGCTGTCGGACTAGCGGTGTGCTCCTACGAGCAGTACTTC
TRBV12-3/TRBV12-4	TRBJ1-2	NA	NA	CASTKGGIESYTF	TGTGCCAGCACCAAGGGAGGAATAGAAAGCTACACCTTC
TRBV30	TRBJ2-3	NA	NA	CAWSFGAADTQYF	TGTGCCTGGAGTTTTGGGGCCGCAGATACGCAGTATTTT
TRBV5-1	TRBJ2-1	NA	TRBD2	CASSPEREEQFF	TGCGCCAGCAGCCCCGAGCGGGAGGAGCAGTTCTTC
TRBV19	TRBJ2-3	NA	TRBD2	CASSIGTSGDTQYF	TGTGCCAGTAGTATTGGGACTAGCGGAGATACGCAGTATTTT
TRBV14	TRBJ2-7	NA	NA	CASSQTPDYEQYF	TGTGCCAGCAGCCAAACTCCAGATTACGAGCAGTACTTC
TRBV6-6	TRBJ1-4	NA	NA	CASSLPWGEKLFF	TGTGCCAGCAGTCTCCCCTGGGGTGAAAAACTGTTTTTT
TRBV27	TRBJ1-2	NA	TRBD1	CASSPTGTGYNYGYTF	TGTGCCAGCAGCCCGACCGGGACAGGCTATAACTATGGCTACACCTTC
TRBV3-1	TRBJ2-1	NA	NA	CASSPGIPAEQFF	TGTGCCAGCAGCCCGGGGATACCCGCAGAGCAGTTCTTC
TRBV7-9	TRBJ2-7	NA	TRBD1	CASTLDRGEQYF	TGTGCCAGCACCCTCGACAGGGGCGAGCAGTACTTC
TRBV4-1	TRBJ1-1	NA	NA	CASSQESAQGTEAFF	TGCGCCAGCAGCCAAGAGTCAGCTCAAGGCACTGAAGCTTTCTTT
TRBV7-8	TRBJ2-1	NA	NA	CASSLERSAPQVVNEQFF	TGTGCCAGCAGCTTAGAGCGTAGCGCCCCCCAGGTCGTGAATGAGCAGTTCTTC
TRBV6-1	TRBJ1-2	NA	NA	CASSGYTF	TGTGCCAGCAGTGGCTACACCTTC
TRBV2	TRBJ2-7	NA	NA	CASTALTIYEQYF	TGTGCCAGCACGGCTCTAACAATCTACGAGCAGTACTTC
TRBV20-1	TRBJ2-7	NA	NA	CSARDQATGEQYF	TGCAGTGCTAGAGATCAGGCCACGGGAGAGCAGTACTTC
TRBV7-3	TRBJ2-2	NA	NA	CASSLDPGLVGGELFF	TGTGCCAGCAGCTTGGACCCGGGGTTGGTTGGCGGGGAGCTGTTTTTT
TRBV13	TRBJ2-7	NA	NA	CASSLFGDSYEQYF	TGTGCCAGCAGCTTATTTGGGGACTCCTACGAGCAGTACTTC
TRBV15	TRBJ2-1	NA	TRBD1	CATRPGTATYNEQFF	TGTGCCACCAGACCCGGGACAGCAACCTACAATGAGCAGTTCTTC
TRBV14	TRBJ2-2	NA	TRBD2	CASSQEGLAGEAGELFF	TGTGCCAGCAGCCAGGAGGGACTAGCGGGAGAAGCCGGGGAGCTGTTTTTT
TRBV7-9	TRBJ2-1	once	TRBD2	CASSLTSGTSGRGEQFF	TGTGCCAGCAGCTTGACATCCGGGACTAGCGGGAGAGGTGAGCAGTTCTTC
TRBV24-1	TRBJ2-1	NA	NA	CATSDLGGSNEQFF	TGTGCCACCAGTGATTTGGGGGGATCGAATGAGCAGTTCTTC
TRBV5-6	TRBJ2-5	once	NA	CASGTTGQETQYF	TGTGCCAGCGGTACTACGGGCCAAGAGACCCAGTACTTC
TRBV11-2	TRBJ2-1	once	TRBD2	CASSLEVLLSPGLAYNEQFF	TGTGCCAGCAGCTTAGAGGTATTATTGAGTCCGGGACTAGCGTACAATGAGCAGTTCTTC
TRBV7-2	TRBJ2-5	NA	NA	CASTLREGQLTGTGETQYF	TGTGCCAGCACCCTCCGAGAGGGTCAGCTGACAGGTACTGGGGAGACCCAGTACTTC
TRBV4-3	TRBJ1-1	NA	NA	CASSLFVLGSTEAFF	TGCGCCAGCAGCCTCTTTGTATTGGGGAGCACTGAAGCTTTCTTT
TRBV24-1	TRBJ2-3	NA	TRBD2	CATSDYPGTSGLSTDTQYF	TGTGCCACCAGTGATTATCCCGGGACTAGCGGCTTGAGCACAGATACGCAGTATTTT
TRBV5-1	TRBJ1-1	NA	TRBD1	CASSWTGLGDTEAFF	TGCGCCAGCAGCTGGACAGGGCTGGGAGACACTGAAGCTTTCTTT
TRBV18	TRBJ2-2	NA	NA	CASSPDTANTGELFF	TGTGCCAGCTCACCCGACACTGCGAACACCGGGGAGCTGTTTTTT
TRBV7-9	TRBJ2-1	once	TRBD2	CASSPRGPGGGNEQFF	TGTGCCAGCAGCCCTAGGGGTCCCGGGGGGGGCAATGAGCAGTTCTTC
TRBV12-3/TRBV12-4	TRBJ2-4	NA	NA	CASSERENIQYF	TGTGCCAGCAGTGAAAGGGAAAACATTCAGTACTTC
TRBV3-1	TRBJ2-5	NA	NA	CASSPLGGEETQYF	TGTGCCAGCAGCCCCCTGGGCGGGGAAGAGACCCAGTACTTC
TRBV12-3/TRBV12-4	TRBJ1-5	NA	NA	CASSFGRGVVGQPQHF	TGTGCCAGCAGTTTCGGCAGGGGAGTCGTAGGCCAGCCCCAGCATTTT
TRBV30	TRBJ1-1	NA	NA	CAWSVGGGTEAFF	TGTGCCTGGAGTGTAGGAGGGGGCACTGAAGCTTTCTTT
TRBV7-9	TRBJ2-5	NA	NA	CASSPPTRPEETQYF	TGTGCCAGCAGCCCCCCTACGCGGCCTGAAGAGACCCAGTACTTC
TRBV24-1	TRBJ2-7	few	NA	CATSDPPSDEQYF	TGTGCCACCAGTGATCCGCCGAGCGACGAGCAGTACTTC
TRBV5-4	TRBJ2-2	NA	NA	CASSQGHPPELFF	TGTGCCAGCAGCCAAGGACACCCCCCCGAGCTGTTTTTT